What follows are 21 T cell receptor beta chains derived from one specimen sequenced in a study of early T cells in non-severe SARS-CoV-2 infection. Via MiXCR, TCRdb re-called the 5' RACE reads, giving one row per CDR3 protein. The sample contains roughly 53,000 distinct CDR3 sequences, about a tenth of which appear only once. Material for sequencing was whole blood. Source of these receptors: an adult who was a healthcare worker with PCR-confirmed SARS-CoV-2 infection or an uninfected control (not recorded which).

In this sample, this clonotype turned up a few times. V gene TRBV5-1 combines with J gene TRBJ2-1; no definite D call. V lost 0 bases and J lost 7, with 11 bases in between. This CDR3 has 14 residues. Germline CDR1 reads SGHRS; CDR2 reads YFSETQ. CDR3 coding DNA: TGCGCCAGCAGCTTGGGTGGCATTGGAAATGAGCAGTTCTTC. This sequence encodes CASSLGGIGNEQFF.

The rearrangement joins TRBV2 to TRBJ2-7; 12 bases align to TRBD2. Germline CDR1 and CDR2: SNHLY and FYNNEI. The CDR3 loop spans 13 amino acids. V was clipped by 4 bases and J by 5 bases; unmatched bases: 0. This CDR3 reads CASSGLAGDEQYF. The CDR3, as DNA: TGTGCCAGCAGTGGACTAGCGGGGGACGAGCAGTACTTC.

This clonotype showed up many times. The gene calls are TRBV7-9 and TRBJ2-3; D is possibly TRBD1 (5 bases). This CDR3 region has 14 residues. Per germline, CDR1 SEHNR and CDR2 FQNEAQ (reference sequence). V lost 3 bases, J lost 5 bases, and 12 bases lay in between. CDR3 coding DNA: TGTGCCAGCAGCTTGCAAGGGGTTGGAGATACGCAGTATTTT. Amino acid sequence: CASSLQGVGDTQYF.

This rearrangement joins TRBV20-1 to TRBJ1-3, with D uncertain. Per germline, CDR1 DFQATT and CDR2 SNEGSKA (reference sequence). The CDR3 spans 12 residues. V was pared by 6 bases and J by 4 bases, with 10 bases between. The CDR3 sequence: CSASPGGNTIYF. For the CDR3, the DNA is TGCAGTGCCTCCCCCGGGGGAAACACCATATATTTT.

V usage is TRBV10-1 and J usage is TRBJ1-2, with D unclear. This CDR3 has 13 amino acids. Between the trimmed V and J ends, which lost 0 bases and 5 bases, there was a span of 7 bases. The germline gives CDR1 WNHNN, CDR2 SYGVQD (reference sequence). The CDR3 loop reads CASSESMGYGYTF. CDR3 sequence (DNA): TGCGCCAGCAGTGAGTCGATGGGATATGGCTACACCTTC.

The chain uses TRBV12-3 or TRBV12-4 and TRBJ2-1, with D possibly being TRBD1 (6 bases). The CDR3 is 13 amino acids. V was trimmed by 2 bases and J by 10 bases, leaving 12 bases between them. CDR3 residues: CASSLQLRGEQFF. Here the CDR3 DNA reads TGTGCCAGCAGTTTACAACTCAGGGGCGAGCAGTTCTTC.

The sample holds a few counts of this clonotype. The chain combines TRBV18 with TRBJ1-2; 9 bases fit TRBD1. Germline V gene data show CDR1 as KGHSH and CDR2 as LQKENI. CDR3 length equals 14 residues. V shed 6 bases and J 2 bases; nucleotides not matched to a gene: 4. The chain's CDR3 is CASSPGTGNYGYTF. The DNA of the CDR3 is TGTGCCAGCTCCCCCGGGACAGGGAACTATGGCTACACCTTC.

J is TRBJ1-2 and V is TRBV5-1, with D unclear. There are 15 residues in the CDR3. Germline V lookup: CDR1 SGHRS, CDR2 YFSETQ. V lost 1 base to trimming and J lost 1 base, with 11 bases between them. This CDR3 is CASSLTGEGNYGYTF. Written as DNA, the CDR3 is TGCGCCAGCAGCTTGACCGGAGAGGGTAACTATGGCTACACCTTC.

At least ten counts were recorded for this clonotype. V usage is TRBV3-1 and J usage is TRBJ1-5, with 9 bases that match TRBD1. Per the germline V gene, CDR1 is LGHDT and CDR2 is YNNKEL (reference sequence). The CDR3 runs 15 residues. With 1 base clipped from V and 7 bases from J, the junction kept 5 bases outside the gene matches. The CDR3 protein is CASSQGGTGRQPQHF. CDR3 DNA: TGTGCCAGCAGCCAAGGGGGGACAGGGCGACAGCCCCAGCATTTT.

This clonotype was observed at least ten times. CDR3: CATRGTANTGELFF. The CDR3 DNA is TGTGCCACGCGAGGGACAGCAAACACCGGGGAGCTGTTTTTT. The gene calls are TRBV15 and TRBJ2-2; TRBD1 matches at 7 bases. Germline lookup yields CDR1 LNHNV and CDR2 YYDKDF (reference sequence). The CDR3 is 14 residues long. J was trimmed by 2 bases and V by 9 bases; bases with no gene match: 6.

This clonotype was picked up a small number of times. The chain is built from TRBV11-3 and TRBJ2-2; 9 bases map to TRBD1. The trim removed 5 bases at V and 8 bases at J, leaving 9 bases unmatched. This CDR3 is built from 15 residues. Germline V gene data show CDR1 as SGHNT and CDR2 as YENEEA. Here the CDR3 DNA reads TGTGCCAGCAGCCCCCAGGGACAGGGCACAGGGGAGCTGTTTTTT. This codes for CASSPQGQGTGELFF. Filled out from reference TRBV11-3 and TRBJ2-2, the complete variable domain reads EAGVVQSPRYKIIEKKQPVAFWCNPISGHNTLYWYLQNLGQGPELLIRYENEEAVDDSQLPKDRFSAERLKGVDSTLKIQPAELGDSAVYLCASSPQGQGTGELFFGEGSRLTVL.

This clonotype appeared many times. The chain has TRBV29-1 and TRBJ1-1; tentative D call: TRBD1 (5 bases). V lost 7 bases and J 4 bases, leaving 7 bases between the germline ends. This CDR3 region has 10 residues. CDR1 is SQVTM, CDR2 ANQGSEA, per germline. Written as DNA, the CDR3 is TGCAGCGGAAGGGGCACTGAAGCTTTCTTT. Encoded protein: CSGRGTEAFF.

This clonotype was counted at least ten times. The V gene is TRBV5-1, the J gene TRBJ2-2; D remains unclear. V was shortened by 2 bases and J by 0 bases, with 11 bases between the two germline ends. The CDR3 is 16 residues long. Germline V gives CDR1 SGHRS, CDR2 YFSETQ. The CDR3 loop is CASSFLSGSNTGELFF. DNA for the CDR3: TGCGCCAGCAGCTTTCTCTCGGGTTCGAACACCGGGGAGCTGTTTTTT. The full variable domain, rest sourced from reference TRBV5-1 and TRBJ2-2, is KAGVTQTPRYLIKTRGQQVTLSCSPISGHRSVSWYQQTPGQGLQFLFEYFSETQRNKGNFPGRFSGRQFSNSRSEMNVSTLELGDSALYLCASSFLSGSNTGELFFGEGSRLTVL.

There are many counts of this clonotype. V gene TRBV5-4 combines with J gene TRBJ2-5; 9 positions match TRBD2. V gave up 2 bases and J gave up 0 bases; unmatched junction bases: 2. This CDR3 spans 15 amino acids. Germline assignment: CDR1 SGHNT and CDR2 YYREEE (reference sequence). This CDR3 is CASSLSGGYQETQYF. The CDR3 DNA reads TGTGCCAGCAGCTTAAGCGGGGGGTACCAAGAGACCCAGTACTTC.

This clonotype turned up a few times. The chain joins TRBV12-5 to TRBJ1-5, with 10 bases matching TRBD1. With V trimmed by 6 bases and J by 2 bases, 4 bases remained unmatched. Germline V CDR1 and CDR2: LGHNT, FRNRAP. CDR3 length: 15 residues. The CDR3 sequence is CASGSGTGGNQPQHF. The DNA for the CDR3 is TGTGCTAGTGGATCCGGGACAGGGGGCAATCAGCCCCAGCATTTT.

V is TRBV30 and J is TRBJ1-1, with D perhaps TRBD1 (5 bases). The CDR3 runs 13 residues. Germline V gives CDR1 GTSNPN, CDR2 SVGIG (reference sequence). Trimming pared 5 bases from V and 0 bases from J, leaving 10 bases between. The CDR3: CAWQGLMNTEAFF. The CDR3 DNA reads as TGTGCCTGGCAGGGACTGATGAACACTGAAGCTTTCTTT. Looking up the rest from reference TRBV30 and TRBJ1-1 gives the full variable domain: SQTIHQWPATLVQPVGSPLSLECTVEGTSNPNLYWYRQAAGRGLQLLFYSVGIGQISSEVPQNLSASRPQDRQFILSSKKLLLSDSGFYLCAWQGLMNTEAFFGQGTRLTVV.

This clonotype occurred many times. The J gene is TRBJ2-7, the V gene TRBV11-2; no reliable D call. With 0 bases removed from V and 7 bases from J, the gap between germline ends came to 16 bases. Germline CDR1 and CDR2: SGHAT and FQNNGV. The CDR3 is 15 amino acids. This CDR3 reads CASSLEPSPWGEQYF. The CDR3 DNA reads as TGTGCCAGCAGCTTAGAACCATCCCCCTGGGGTGAGCAGTACTTC.

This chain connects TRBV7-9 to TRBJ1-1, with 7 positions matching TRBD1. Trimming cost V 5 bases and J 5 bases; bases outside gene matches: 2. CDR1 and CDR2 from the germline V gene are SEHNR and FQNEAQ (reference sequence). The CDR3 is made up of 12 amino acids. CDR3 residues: CASSRTGTEAFF. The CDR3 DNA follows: TGTGCCAGCAGCCGGACAGGAACTGAAGCTTTCTTT.

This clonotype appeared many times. CDR3 sequence reads: CASSLGGFYGYTF. CDR3 in DNA: TGTGCCAGCAGCTTAGGGGGATTCTATGGCTACACCTTC. This chain connects TRBV7-2 to TRBJ1-2; D ambiguous. CDR1 is SGHTA, CDR2 FQGNSA, per germline. V dropped 1 base and J dropped 4 bases, with 7 bases sitting between them. This CDR3 region has 13 residues. Full variable domain (missing parts from reference TRBV7-2 and TRBJ1-2): GAGVSQSPSNKVTEKGKDVELRCDPISGHTALYWYRQSLGQGLEFLIYFQGNSAPDKSGLPSDRFSAERTGGSVSTLTIQRTQQEDSAVYLCASSLGGFYGYTFGSGTRLTVV.

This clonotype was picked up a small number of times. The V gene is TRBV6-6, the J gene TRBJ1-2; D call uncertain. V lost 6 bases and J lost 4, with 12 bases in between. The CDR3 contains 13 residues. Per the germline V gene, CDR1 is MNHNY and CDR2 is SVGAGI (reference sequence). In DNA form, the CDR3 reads TGTGCCAGCAGACTAGATGAAGCCTATGGCTACACCTTC. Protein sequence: CASRLDEAYGYTF.

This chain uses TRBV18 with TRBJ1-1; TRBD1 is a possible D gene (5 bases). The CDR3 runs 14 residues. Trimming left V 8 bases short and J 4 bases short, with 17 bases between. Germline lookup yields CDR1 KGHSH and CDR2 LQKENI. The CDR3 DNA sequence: TGTGCCAGCCACCGAGGAGGGACCCGCACTGAAGCTTTCTTT. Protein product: CASHRGGTRTEAFF.